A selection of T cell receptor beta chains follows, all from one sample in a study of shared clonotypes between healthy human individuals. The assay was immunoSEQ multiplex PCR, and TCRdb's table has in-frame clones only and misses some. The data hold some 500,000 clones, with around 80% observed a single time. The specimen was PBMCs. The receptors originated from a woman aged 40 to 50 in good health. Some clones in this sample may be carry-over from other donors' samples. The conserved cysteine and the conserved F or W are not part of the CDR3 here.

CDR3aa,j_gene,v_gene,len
ASSSGTSLEGDTQY,TRBJ2-3,TRBV5-1,14
ASSPISTDTQY,TRBJ2-3,TRBV27,11
ASKFGDSYYEQY,TRBJ2-7,TRBV28,12
ASSPSTSGGGSTDTQY,TRBJ2-3,TRBV4-2,16
ASSLGTDDYEQY,TRBJ2-7,TRBV5-1,12
ASSLREIQY,TRBJ2-4,TRBV7-2,9
ASSIVRSGINEQF,TRBJ2-1,TRBV19,13
ASNQGGNQPQH,TRBJ1-5,TRBV19,11
ASSPSGGRATGELF,TRBJ2-2,TRBV28,14
ASSLQGASNQPQH,TRBJ1-5,TRBV2,13
AIKTDTYEQY,TRBJ2-7,TRBV10-3,10
ASSSYGGSSYNEQF,TRBJ2-1,TRBV7-3,14
ASSQAASGAQETQY,TRBJ2-5,TRBV4-1,14
SAGNTGELF,TRBJ2-2,TRBV20-1,9
ASSLGSSNYNEQF,TRBJ2-1,TRBV11-3,13
ASSPPPGQGGETQY,TRBJ2-5,TRBV7-9,14
ASSLVQGIYEQY,TRBJ2-7,TRBV7-2,12
ASSANPGLAGDEQF,TRBJ2-1,TRBV9,14
ASSQEYASGRDTGELF,TRBJ2-2,TRBV4-3,16
ASSPRLGQEKLF,TRBJ1-4,TRBV16,12
SGMTGRSTEAF,TRBJ1-1,TRBV29-1,11
AWSKGDSYNEQF,TRBJ2-1,TRBV30,12
ASSLDHGRGGDTQY,TRBJ2-3,TRBV7-2,14
ASSQRGLAGGPLETQY,TRBJ2-5,TRBV11-1,16
ASSWGHSNTEAF,TRBJ1-1,TRBV11-2,12
ASSLVGPSGRGDEQF,TRBJ2-1,TRBV7-9,15
ASSDGMMETQY,TRBJ2-5,TRBV2,11
ASSLDGVGYT,TRBJ1-2,TRBV7-9,10
ASSLGTSGFEQY,TRBJ2-7,TRBV5-1,12
ASSMASGKNTGELF,TRBJ2-2,TRBV7-9,14
ASSLGTSGRSETQY,TRBJ2-5,TRBV7-9,14
ASSLVGENTEAF,TRBJ1-1,TRBV13,12
SVSRRAEAYGEQF,TRBJ2-1,TRBV29-1,13
ASSLGQNYNEQF,TRBJ2-1,TRBV7-8,12
AWSVQGTDTQY,TRBJ2-3,TRBV30,11
ASRRPGGTDNQPQH,TRBJ1-5,TRBV6-4,14
ASSLRVYTEAF,TRBJ1-1,TRBV5-5,11
ASSTLGVAYGYT,TRBJ1-2,TRBV28,12
SVRLVNEQY,TRBJ2-7,TRBV20-1,9
ASSDWAGGPSYEQY,TRBJ2-7,TRBV27,14
ASSLGRHYEQY,TRBJ2-7,TRBV5-6,11
ASAHAGGYNEQF,TRBJ2-1,TRBV7-2,12
ASSSPRDAPYEQY,TRBJ2-7,TRBV11-2,13
ASSRRGSTANQETQY,TRBJ2-5,TRBV11-2,15
ASSSNRGRLYGYT,TRBJ1-2,TRBV11-2,13
ASSPPGLAEETQY,TRBJ2-5,TRBV18,13
ASSESRTDNTEAF,TRBJ1-1,TRBV2,13
ASSFDRGETQY,TRBJ2-5,TRBV7-8,11
ASSQEEGSLRAQY,TRBJ2-3,TRBV4-2,13
ASSPLGAGTNTGELF,TRBJ2-2,TRBV10-1,15